This T cell receptor (beta chain) was documented in a study of control samples from healthy donors and cancer patients. Germline-derived CDR1 and CDR2 are LNHDA and SQIVND (reference sequence). V dropped 6 bases and J dropped 0; count of bases not matched to a gene: 6. The CDR3 is 15 residues long. Here immunoSEQ multiplex PCR was the method, and the copy in TCRdb shows in-frame clones only, minus some. The data contain approximately 140,000 clones, 70% to 90% of them seen just once; the ten biggest clones take up approximately 9.4%. The rearrangement uses TRBV19 and TRBJ1-1; 8 nucleotides match TRBD1. The material sequenced was blood. The source is a woman in her 30s in good health. This CDR3 is CASSWTGSLNTEAFF. The CDR3 DNA is TGTGCCAGTAGCTGGACAGGGAGTTTGAACACTGAAGCTTTCTTT.